This note documents a single T cell receptor beta chain sequence. Its antigen remains unidentified. Trimming shortened V by 4 bases and J by 7 bases, and 21 bases separated the two germline ends. The CDR3 is 16 residues long. From germline, CDR1 is SGDLS and CDR2 YYNGEE. Clones were sequenced by immunoSEQ multiplex PCR, and TCRdb holds only the in-frame ones, with some missing. This table has 95,000 to 150,000 clones, 85% to 95% appearing once. The sample belongs to a study of graft-versus-host responses after intestinal transplantation. The sample consisted of unstimulated CD4+ T cells sorted from spleen or lymph node cells, taken before intestinal transplant. The TCR was taken from a human donor who received an intestinal transplant. The chain joins TRBV9 to TRBJ2-1; D remains ambiguous. The CDR3 sequence is CASSSRGPLMENEQFF. Here the CDR3 DNA reads TGTGCCAGCAGCTCACGAGGCCCTCTCATGGAAAATGAGCAGTTCTTC.